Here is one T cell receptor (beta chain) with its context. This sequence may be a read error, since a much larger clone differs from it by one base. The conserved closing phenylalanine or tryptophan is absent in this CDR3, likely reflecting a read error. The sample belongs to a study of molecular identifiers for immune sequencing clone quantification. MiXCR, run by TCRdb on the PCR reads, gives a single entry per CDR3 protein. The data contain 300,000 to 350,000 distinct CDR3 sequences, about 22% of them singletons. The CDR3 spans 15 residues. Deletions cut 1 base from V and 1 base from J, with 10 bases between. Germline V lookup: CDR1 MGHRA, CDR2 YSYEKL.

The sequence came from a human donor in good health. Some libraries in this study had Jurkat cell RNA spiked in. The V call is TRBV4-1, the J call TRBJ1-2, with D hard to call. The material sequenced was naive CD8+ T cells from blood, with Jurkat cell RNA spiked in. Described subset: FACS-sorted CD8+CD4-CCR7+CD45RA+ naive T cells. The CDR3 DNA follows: TGCGCCAGCAGCCAAGGCCGACAAGTTAACTATGGCTACACCCTC. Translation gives CASSQGRQVNYGYTL.